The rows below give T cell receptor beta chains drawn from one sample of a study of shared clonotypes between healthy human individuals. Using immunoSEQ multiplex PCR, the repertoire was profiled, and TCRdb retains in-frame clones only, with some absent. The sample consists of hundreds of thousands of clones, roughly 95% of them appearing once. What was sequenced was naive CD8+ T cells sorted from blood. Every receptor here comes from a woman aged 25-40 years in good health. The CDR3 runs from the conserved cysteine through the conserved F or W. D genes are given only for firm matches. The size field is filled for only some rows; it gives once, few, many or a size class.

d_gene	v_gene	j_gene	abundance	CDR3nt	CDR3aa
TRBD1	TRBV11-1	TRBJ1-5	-	TGTGCCAGCAGTGCCGGGACAGGATATAGCAATCAGCCCCAGCATTTT	CASSAGTGYSNQPQHF
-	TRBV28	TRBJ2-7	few	TGTGCCAGCAGCCCCCTGGCAGTCTACGAGCAGTACTTC	CASSPLAVYEQYF
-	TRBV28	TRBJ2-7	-	TGTGCCAGCAGCGAAAACTACGAGCAGTACTTC	CASSENYEQYF
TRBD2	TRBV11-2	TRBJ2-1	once	TGTGCCAGCAGCTCAATAGCGGGAGCGGGGAATGAGCAGTTCTTC	CASSSIAGAGNEQFF
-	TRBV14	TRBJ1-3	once	TGTGCCAGCAGCCAAGATGGGGTCCCTGGAAACACCATATATTTT	CASSQDGVPGNTIYF
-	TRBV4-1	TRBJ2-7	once	TGCGCCAGCAGCCTCCTTTGGGCCCACGAGCAGTACTTC	CASSLLWAHEQYF
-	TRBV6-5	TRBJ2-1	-	TGTGCCAGCAGTTACTCGATTAGTGCGGATGAGCAGTTCTTC	CASSYSISADEQFF
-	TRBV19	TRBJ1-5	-	TGTGCCAGTAGTATATCGGGGGACAATCAGCCCCAGCATTTT	CASSISGDNQPQHF
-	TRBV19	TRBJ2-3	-	TGTGCCAGTAGTATTGTCTACCCAGATACGCAGTATTTT	CASSIVYPDTQYF
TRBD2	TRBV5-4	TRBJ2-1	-	TGTGCCAGCAGCGGGAGGGCCGGGCATGAGCAGTTCTTC	CASSGRAGHEQFF
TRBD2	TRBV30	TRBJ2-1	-	TGTGCCTGCCCCAGGGATTCTAGCGGGAGGGCATGGAATGAGCAGTTCTTC	CACPRDSSGRAWNEQFF
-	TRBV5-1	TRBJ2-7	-	TGCGCCAGCAGCTCGGGCTCGGGGTACGAGCAGTACTTC	CASSSGSGYEQYF
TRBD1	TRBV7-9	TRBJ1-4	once	TGTGCCAGCAGCATCGGGGACAGCCGGGATGAAAAACTGTTTTTT	CASSIGDSRDEKLFF
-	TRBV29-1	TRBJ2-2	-	TGCAGCGTTGTTGAGGTGGAGGGACCCGGGGAGCTGTTTTTT	CSVVEVEGPGELFF
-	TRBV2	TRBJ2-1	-	TGTGCCAGCATCCCCGACTTCAGCTCCTACAATGAGCAGTTCTTC	CASIPDFSSYNEQFF
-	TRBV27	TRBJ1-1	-	TGTGCCAGCTCAACCCCCCGGACCCGGGGGTTGACTGCAAAAGCTTTCTTT	CASSTPRTRGLTAKAFF
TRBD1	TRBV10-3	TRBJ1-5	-	TGTGCCATCAGTGAGGGACAGGGGGGTAATCAGCCCCAGCATTTT	CAISEGQGGNQPQHF
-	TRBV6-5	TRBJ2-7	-	TGTGCCAGCAGTCCGGGGGCGGCCTACGAGCAGTACTTC	CASSPGAAYEQYF
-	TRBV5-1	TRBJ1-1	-	TGCGCCAGCAGCTTGACGGGCAGACCCATGAACACTGAAGCTTTCTTT	CASSLTGRPMNTEAFF
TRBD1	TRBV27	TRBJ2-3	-	TGTGCCAGCCGGGGACAGGACGGGGCCACTGATACGCAGTATTTT	CASRGQDGATDTQYF
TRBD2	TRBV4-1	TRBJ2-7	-	TGCGCCAGCAGCCAAGAGCTTAGCGGGAGTAGGAAAAACTTC	CASSQELSGSRKNF
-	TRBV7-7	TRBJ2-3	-	TGTGCCAGCAGCTTATTCAGGGAAGATACGCAGTATTTT	CASSLFREDTQYF
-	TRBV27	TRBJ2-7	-	TGTGCCAGCAGGCGGACAATTTCCTACGAGCAGTACTTC	CASRRTISYEQYF
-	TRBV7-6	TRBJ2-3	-	TGTGCCAGCAGCTCGGGACCGCGGGGAGATACGCAGTATTTT	CASSSGPRGDTQYF
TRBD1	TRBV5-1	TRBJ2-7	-	TGCGCCAGCAGCTCCTCCGGGACAGGAAAGCTATACGAGCAGTACTTC	CASSSSGTGKLYEQYF
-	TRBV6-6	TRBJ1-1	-	TGTGCCAGCAGCAGGGGTGACACTGAAGCTTTCTTT	CASSRGDTEAFF
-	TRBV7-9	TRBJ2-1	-	TGTGCCAGCAGCTCAAGCCTCTCCTACAATGAGCAGTTCTTC	CASSSSLSYNEQFF
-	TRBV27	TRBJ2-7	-	TGTGCCAGCAGTCCCTCCTTGGGGGCCCACTCCTACGAGCAGTACTTC	CASSPSLGAHSYEQYF
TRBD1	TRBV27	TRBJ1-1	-	TGTGCCAGCAGTCTGACAGGGGGAGGATTCACTGAAGCTTTCTTT	CASSLTGGGFTEAFF
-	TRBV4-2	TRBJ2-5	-	TGTGCCAGCAGCCAAGGCACTAGCTCCCAAGAGACCCAGTACTTC	CASSQGTSSQETQYF
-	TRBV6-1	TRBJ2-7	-	TGTGCCAGCAGTGAAGAGGCCACAGTGATCTTTGTCTACGAGCAGTACTTC	CASSEEATVIFVYEQYF
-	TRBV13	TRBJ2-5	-	TGTGCCAGCAGCCAAGGGACTTTACCTCTGGCCCAGTACTTC	CASSQGTLPLAQYF
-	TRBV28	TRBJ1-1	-	TGTGCCAGCAGTTTCCCGTCGAGCAGGGTAAACACTGAAGCTTTCTTT	CASSFPSSRVNTEAFF
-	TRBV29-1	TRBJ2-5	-	TGCAGCGTTGAATACCGGGAGAGAGGGGAGACCCAGTACTTC	CSVEYRERGETQYF
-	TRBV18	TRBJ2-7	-	TGTGCCAGCTCACGGGACGGTGCCTACGAGCAGTACTTC	CASSRDGAYEQYF
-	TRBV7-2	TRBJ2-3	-	TGTGCCAGCAGCTTAGCCACGGGAGCTGAAGATACGCAGTATTTT	CASSLATGAEDTQYF
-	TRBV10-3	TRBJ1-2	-	TGTGCCATCAGTGAGTCGGGGTTTAACTATGGCTACACCTTC	CAISESGFNYGYTF
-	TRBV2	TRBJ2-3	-	TGTGCCAGCAGCGTACTAGCCCCCCAAACAGATACGCAGTATTTT	CASSVLAPQTDTQYF
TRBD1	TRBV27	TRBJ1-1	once	TGTGCCAGCAGTGAAAGACAGGGGTGGACTGAAGCTTTCTTT	CASSERQGWTEAFF
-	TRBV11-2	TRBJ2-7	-	TGTGCCAGCAGCTTCGGCTGCAGCTACGAGCAGTACTTC	CASSFGCSYEQYF
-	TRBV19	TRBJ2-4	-	TGTGCCACCGTCACCCCGGGACTCGCAAACATTCAGTACTTC	CATVTPGLANIQYF
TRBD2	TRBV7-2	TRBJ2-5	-	TGTGCCAGCAGCTTCCCCAGCGGGATGTACCAAGAGACCCAGTACTTC	CASSFPSGMYQETQYF